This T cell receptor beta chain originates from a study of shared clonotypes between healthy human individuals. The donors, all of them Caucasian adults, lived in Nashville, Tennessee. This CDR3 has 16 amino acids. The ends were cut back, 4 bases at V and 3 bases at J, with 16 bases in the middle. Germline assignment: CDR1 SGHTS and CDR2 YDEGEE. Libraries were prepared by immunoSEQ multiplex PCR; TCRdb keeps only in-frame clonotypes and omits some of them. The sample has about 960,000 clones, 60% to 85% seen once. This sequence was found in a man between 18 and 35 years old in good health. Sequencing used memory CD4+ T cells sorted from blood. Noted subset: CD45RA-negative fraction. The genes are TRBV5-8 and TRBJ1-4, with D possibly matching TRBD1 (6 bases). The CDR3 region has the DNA TGTGCCAGCAGCCAGGGGAGAGGAATACCTAATGAAAAACTGTTTTTT. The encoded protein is CASSQGRGIPNEKLFF. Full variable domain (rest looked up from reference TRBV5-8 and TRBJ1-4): EAGVTQSPTHLIKTRGQQATLRCSPISGHTSVYWYQQALGLGLQFLLWYDEGEERNRGNFPPRFSGRQFPNYSSELNVNALELEDSALYLCASSQGRGIPNEKLFFGSGTQLSVL.